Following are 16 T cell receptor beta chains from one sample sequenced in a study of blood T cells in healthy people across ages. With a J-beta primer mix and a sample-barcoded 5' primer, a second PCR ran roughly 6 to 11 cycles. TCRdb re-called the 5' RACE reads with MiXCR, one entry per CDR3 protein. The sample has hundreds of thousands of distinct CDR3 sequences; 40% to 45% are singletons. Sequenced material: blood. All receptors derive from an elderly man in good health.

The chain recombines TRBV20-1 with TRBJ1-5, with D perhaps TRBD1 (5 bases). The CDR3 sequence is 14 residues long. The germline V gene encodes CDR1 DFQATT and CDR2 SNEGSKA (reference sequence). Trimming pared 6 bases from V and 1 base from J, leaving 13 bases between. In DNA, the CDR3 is TGCAGTGCGAGTTTCGGGGGAAGCAATCAGCCCCAGCATTTT. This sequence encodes CSASFGGSNQPQHF.

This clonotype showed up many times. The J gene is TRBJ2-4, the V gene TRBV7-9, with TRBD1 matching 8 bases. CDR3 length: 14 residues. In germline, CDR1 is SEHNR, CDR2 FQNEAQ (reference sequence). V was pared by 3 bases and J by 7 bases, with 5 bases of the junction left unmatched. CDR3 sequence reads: CASSLDRERNIQYF. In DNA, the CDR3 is TGTGCCAGCAGCTTGGACAGGGAGAGGAACATTCAGTACTTC.

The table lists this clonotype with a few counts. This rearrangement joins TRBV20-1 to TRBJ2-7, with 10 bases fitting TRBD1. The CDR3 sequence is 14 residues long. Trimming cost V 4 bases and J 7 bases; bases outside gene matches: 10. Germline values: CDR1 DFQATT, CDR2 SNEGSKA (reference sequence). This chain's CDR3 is CSAKTGTGVFEQYF. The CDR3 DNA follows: TGCAGTGCTAAGACCGGGACAGGGGTTTTTGAGCAGTACTTC.

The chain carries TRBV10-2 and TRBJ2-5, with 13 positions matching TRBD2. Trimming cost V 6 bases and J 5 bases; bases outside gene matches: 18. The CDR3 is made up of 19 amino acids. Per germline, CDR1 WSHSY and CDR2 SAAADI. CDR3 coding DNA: TGCGCCAGCAGCCAGACACACACAAGGACTAGCGGGGGTCGGGAGACCCAGTACTTC. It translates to CASSQTHTRTSGGRETQYF.

CDR3 protein: CSGQRGGQTDTQYF. CDR3 nucleotides: TGCAGCGGTCAGCGGGGGGGCCAGACAGATACGCAGTATTTT. J is TRBJ2-3 and V is TRBV29-1; 10 positions agree with TRBD2. The V gene end was trimmed by 7 bases and the J gene end by 3 bases; junction bases not matched to a gene: 7. The germline gives CDR1 SQVTM, CDR2 ANQGSEA. The length of the CDR3 is 14 residues.

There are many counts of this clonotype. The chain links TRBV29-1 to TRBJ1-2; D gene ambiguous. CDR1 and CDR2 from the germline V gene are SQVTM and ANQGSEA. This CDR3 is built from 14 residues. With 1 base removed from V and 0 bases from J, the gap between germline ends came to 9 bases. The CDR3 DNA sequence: TGCAGCGTTGAAGGGCAAGTCCCTAACTATGGCTACACCTTC. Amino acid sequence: CSVEGQVPNYGYTF.

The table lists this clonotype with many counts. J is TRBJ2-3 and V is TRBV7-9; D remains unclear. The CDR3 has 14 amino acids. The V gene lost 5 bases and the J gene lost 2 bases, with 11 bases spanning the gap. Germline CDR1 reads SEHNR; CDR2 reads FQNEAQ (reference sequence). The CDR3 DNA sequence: TGTGCCAGCAGCCTAACGGTCTCCACAGATACGCAGTATTTT. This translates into CASSLTVSTDTQYF.

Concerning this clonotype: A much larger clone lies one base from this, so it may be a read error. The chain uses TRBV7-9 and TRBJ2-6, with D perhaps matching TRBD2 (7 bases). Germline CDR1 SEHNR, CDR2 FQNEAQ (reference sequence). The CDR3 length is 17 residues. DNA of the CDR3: TGTGCCAGCGGTCCGCGGGGGCAGTCCTCTGGGGCCGACGTCCTGACTTTC. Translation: CASGPRGQSSGADVLTF. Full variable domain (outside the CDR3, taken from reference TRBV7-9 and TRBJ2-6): DTGVSQNPRHKITKRGQNVTFRCDPISEHNRLYWYRQTLGQGPEFLTYFQNEAQLEKSRLLSDRFSAERPKGSFSTLEIQRTEQGDSAMYLCASGPRGQSSGADVLTFGAGSRLTVL.

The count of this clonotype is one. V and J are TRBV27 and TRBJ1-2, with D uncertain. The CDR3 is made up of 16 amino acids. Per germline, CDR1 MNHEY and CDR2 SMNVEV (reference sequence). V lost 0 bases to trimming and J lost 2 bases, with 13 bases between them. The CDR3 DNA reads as TGTGCCAGCAGTTTATCCAACAGCCGACAAAACTATGGCTACACCTTC. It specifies CASSLSNSRQNYGYTF.

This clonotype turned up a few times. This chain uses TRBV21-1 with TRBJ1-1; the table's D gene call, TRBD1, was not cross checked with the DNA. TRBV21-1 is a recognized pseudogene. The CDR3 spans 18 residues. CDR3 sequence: CASSKALDPGVYGTEAFF. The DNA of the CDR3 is TGTGCCAGCAGCAAAGCCTTGGACCCCGGCGTTTATGGCACTGAAGCTTTCTTT.

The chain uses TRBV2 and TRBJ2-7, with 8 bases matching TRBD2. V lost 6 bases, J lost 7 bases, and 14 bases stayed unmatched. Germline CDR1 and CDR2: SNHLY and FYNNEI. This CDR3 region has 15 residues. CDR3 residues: CASSQPTSVHNEQYF. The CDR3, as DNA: TGTGCCAGCAGCCAGCCGACTAGCGTACACAATGAGCAGTACTTC.

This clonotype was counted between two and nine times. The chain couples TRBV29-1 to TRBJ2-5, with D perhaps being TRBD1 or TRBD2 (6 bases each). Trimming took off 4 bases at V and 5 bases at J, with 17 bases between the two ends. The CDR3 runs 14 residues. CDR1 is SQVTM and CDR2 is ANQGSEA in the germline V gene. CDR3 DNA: TGCAGCGTTGCGACAGGAGGGGGTGGGGAGACCCAGTACTTC. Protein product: CSVATGGGGETQYF.

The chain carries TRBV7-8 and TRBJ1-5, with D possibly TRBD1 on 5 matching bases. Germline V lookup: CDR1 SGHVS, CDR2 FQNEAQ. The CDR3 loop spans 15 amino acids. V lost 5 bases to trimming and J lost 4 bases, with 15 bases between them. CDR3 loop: CASSPRAVGNQPQHF. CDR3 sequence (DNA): TGTGCCAGCAGCCCCAGGGCAGTGGGGAATCAGCCCCAGCATTTT.

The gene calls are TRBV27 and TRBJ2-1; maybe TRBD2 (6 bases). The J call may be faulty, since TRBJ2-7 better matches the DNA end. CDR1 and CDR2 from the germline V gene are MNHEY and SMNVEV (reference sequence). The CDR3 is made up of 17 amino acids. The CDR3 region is CASSKSIAVPSYNEQYF. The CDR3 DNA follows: TGTGCCAGCAGCAAGTCCATAGCGGTGCCCTCCTACAATGAGCAGTACTTC.

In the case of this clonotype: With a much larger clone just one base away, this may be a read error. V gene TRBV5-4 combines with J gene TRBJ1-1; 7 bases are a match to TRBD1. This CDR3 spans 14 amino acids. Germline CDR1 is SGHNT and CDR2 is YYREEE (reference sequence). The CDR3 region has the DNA TGTGCCGGCAGCCGACAGGGATCGAACACTGAAGCTTTCTTT. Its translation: CAGSRQGSNTEAFF.

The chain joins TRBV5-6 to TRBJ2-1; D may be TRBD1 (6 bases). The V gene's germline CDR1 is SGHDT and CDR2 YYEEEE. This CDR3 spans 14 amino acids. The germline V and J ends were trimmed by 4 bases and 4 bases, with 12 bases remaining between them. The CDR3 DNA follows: TGTGCCAGCAGCCGTACAGGGTCGTACAATGAGCAGTTCTTC. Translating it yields CASSRTGSYNEQFF.